This entry describes one T cell receptor (beta chain). Its cognate antigen is unknown. The sample comes from a study of CD8+CD57+ T cells in acquired aplastic anemia. Notes on the study in general: Researchers report that around 29 CD8+ CDR3 sequences appeared in both patients and controls. Patients did not significantly differ from controls in CD8+ Simpson's diversity.

The patients chosen for sequencing had shown expansion of CD8+CD57+ cells (detected by flow cytometry). According to the study, genomic DNA was the template for TCR beta VDJ and CDR3 profiling. TCRdb re-called the reads with MiXCR, one entry per CDR3 protein. The data contain roughly 200,000 distinct CDR3 sequences, around 63% of them singletons. This sequence was found in a human donor with aplastic anemia. Material for sequencing was sorted CD4+, CD8+, or CD8+CD57+ T cells (not recorded which) from PBMCs.

CDR3 sequence: CASSYTFTGGRNSPLHF. Written as DNA, the CDR3 is TGTGCCAGCAGTTACACATTCACGGGGGGGCGGAATTCACCCCTCCACTTT. The chain combines TRBV6-5 with TRBJ1-6; D is possibly TRBD1 (6 bases). V was clipped by 2 bases and J by 7 bases, with 18 bases between them. In germline, CDR1 is MNHEY, CDR2 SVGAGI. This CDR3 is 17 amino acids long.